This T cell receptor (beta chain) was sequenced during a study of T cells in Graves' hyperthyroidism and ophthalmopathy. Worth noting for this clonotype: Compared with germline, one end of the junction differs, possibly owing to a read error.

Amplified TCR beta CDR3 regions came from RNA transcripts. First-round RT-PCR targeting the TCR CDR3 was performed with the HTBI primer set. Each CDR3 protein gets one entry after TCRdb re-called the multiplex PCR reads with MiXCR. The sample gives under 400,000 distinct CDR3 sequences, 15% to 20% of which show up once; approximately 54% is in the top ten. Together with thyroid ultrasound, orbital computed tomography, serum thyroxine and TRAb, clinical symptoms were used for diagnoses. The sequence came from a woman aged 45-59 years with Graves' hyperthyroidism. Sequenced material: blood.

The CDR3 protein is CASSIPQGSSYNSPLHF. The DNA of the CDR3 is TGTGCCAGCAGCATCCCCCAGGGGAGCTCCTATAATTCACCCCTCCACTTT. The V and J genes are TRBV5-1 and TRBJ1-6; D is possibly TRBD1 (6 bases). The CDR3 covers 17 residues. The germline V gene encodes CDR1 SGHRS and CDR2 YFSETQ. Together with reference TRBV5-1 and TRBJ1-6, the CDR3 gives the full variable domain: KAGVTQTPRYLIKTRGQQVTLSCSPISGHRSVSWYQQTPGQGLQFLFEYFSETQRNKGNFPGRFSGRQFSNSRSEMNVSTLELGDSALYLCASSIPQGSSYNSPLHFGNGTRLTVT.